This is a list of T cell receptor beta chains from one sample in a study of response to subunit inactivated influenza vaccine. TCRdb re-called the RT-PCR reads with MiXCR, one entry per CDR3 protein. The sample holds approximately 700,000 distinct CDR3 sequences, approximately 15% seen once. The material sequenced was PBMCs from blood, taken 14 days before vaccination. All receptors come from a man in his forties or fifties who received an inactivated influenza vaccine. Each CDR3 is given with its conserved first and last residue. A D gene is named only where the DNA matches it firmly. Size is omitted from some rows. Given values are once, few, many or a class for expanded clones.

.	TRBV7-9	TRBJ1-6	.	CASSVRGANNSPLHF	TGTGCCAGCAGTGTTCGGGGGGCGAATAATTCACCCCTCCACTTT
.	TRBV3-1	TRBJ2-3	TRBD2	CLSSQEPSGGRRGPSGSTDTQYF	TGTCTCAGCAGCCAAGAGCCCAGCGGGGGGCGCCGAGGGCCCTCGGGATCCACAGATACGCAGTATTTT
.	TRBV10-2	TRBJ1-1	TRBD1	CASKGQVNTEAFF	TGCGCCAGCAAAGGACAGGTGAACACTGAAGCTTTCTTT
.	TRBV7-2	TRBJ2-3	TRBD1	CASSLSGTERQKQYF	TGTGCCAGCAGCTTATCTGGGACAGAAAGACAAAAGCAGTATTTT
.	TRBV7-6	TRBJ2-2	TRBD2	CASTPLSGRGGTGELFF	TGTGCCAGCACCCCCCTTAGCGGGAGGGGGGGCACCGGGGAGCTGTTTTTT
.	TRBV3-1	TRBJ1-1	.	CASSQAGQMNTEAFF	TGTGCCAGCAGCCAAGCTGGACAGATGAACACTGAAGCTTTCTTT
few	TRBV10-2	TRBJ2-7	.	CASSEWGSGYEQYF	TGCGCCAGCAGTGAATGGGGTTCGGGCTACGAGCAGTACTTC
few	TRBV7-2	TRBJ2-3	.	CASSTDGNTDTQYF	TGTGCCAGCAGCACGGACGGGAACACAGATACGCAGTATTTT
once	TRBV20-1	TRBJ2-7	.	CSAPDRGYEQYF	TGCAGTGCTCCGGACAGAGGGTACGAGCAGTACTTC
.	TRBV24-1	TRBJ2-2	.	CATSDQSSVTGELFF	TGTGCCACCAGTGATCAATCCAGTGTCACCGGGGAGCTGTTTTTT
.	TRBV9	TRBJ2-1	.	CASSVVTSSYNEQFF	TGTGCCAGCAGCGTAGTTACCAGCTCCTACAATGAGCAGTTCTTC
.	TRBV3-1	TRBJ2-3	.	CASSEYRAHTDTQYF	TGTGCCAGCAGCGAATACCGGGCTCACACAGATACGCAGTATTTT
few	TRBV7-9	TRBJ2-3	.	CGVDTDTQYF	TGTGGTGTCGACACAGATACGCAGTATTTT
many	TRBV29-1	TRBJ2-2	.	CSAPRGGELFF	TGCAGCGCCCCCCGGGGCGGGGAGCTGTTTTTT
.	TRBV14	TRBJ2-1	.	CASSQVSGGQRRFF	TGTGCCAGCAGCCAAGTAAGTGGAGGACAGCGGAGGTTCTTC
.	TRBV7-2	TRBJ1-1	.	CASSFDRRGTEAFF	TGTGCCAGCAGCTTTGACCGGAGGGGCACTGAAGCTTTCTTT
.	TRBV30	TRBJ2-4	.	CAWRGIAKNIQYF	TGTGCCTGGAGGGGAATAGCCAAAAACATTCAGTACTTC
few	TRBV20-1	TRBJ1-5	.	CSVGRLDQPQHF	TGCAGTGTCGGACGGCTGGATCAGCCCCAGCATTTT
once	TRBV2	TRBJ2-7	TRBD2	CASRVAGGPGEQYF	TGTGCCAGCAGAGTAGCGGGAGGGCCGGGCGAGCAGTACTTC
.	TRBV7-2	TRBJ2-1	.	CASSLDFKQFF	TGTGCCAGCAGCTTAGACTTTAAGCAGTTCTTC
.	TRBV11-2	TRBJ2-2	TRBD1	CASSRDRVTGELFF	TGTGCCAGCTCCCGGGACAGGGTCACCGGGGAGCTGTTTTTT
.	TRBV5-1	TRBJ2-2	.	CASRIDKTFANTGELFF	TGCGCCAGCAGAATTGACAAAACCTTCGCGAACACCGGGGAGCTGTTTTTT
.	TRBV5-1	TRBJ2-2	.	CASSPGLGGIGELFF	TGCGCCAGCAGCCCGGGACTAGGGGGCATCGGGGAGCTGTTTTTT
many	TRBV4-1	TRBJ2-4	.	CASSQDWGRLRTKNIQYF	TGCGCCAGCAGCCAAGATTGGGGTAGGCTTCGAACCAAAAACATTCAGTACTTC
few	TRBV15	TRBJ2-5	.	CATSNRKSQVTQYF	TGTGCCACCAGCAACCGAAAAAGCCAAGTGACCCAGTACTTC
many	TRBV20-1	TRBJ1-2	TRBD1	CSALLRDSLYGYTF	TGCAGTGCCCTACTCCGGGACAGCCTCTATGGCTACACCTTC
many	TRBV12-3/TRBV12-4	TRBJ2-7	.	CASRAGGPTTSYEQYF	TGTGCCAGCAGAGCCGGCGGACCTACGACCTCCTACGAGCAGTACTTC
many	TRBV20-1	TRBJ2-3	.	CSATDKVTGQGGDTQYF	TGCAGTGCTACAGACAAGGTGACAGGCCAAGGTGGGGATACGCAGTATTTT
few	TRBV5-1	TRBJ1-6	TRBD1	CASSPNQGARAPLHF	TGCGCCAGCAGTCCAAACCAGGGGGCAAGGGCACCCCTCCACTTT
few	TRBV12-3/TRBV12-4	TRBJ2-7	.	CASRKDHEQYF	TGTGCCAGCAGAAAAGACCACGAGCAGTACTTC
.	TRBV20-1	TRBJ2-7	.	CSARTDRNPYEQYF	TGCAGTGCTAGAACCGACAGGAATCCCTACGAGCAGTACTTC
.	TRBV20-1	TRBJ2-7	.	CSARRVVYMGSSYEQYF	TGCAGTGCTAGGAGGGTGGTATATATGGGGAGCTCCTACGAGCAGTACTTC
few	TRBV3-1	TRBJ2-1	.	CASSESGRNEQFF	TGTGCCAGCAGCGAGAGCGGTAGGAATGAGCAGTTCTTC
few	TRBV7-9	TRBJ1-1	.	CASSSLQRVGTEAFF	TGTGCCAGCAGCTCACTGCAGCGGGTAGGGACTGAAGCTTTCTTT
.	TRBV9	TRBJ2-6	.	CASSTTPGRTSGANVLTF	TGTGCCAGCAGCACAACTCCGGGACGCACCTCTGGGGCCAACGTCCTGACTTTC
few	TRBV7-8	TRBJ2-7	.	CASSLESTRLPYEQYF	TGTGCCAGCAGCTTAGAGAGCACAAGGTTACCCTACGAGCAGTACTTC
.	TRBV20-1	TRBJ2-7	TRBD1	CSARPGQLFYEQYF	TGCAGTGCTAGACCGGGACAGTTATTCTACGAGCAGTACTTC
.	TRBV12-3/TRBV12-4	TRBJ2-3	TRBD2	CASSFRVGGKDTQYF	TGTGCCAGCAGTTTCCGGGTGGGAGGGAAAGATACGCAGTATTTT
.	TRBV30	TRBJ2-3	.	CAWSVISTDTQYF	TGTGCCTGGAGTGTTATTAGCACAGATACGCAGTATTTT
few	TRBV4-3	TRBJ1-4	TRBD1	CASSHSGQGAHEKLFF	TGCGCCAGCAGCCACTCTGGACAGGGGGCACATGAAAAACTGTTTTTT
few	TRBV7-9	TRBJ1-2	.	CASSLELRGYTF	TGTGCCAGCAGCTTAGAGCTGAGGGGCTACACCTTC
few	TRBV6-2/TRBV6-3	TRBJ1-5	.	CASRSYRDLAQPQHF	TGTGCCAGCAGATCCTACAGGGACCTCGCTCAGCCCCAGCATTTT
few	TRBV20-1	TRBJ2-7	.	CSASGGPLEQYF	TGCAGTGCTAGTGGCGGCCCCCTCGAGCAGTACTTC
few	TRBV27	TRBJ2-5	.	CASSLRQIPETQYF	TGTGCCAGCAGTCTTAGACAGATACCAGAGACCCAGTACTTC
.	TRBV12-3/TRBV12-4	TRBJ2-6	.	CASSLGPEGALAGANVLTF	TGTGCCAGCAGTTTGGGGCCGGAAGGAGCTCTGGCGGGGGCCAACGTCCTGACTTTC
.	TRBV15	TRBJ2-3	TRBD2	CATSRVQREVPELHTQYF	TGTGCCACCAGCAGAGTCCAGCGGGAGGTCCCTGAGTTGCATACGCAGTATTTT
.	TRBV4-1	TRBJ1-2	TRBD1	CASSHLRDRGNRGYTF	TGCGCCAGCAGCCACCTGAGGGACAGGGGGAACCGGGGCTACACCTTC
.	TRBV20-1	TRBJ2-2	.	CSATGLQNTGELFF	TGCAGTGCCACGGGACTCCAGAACACCGGGGAGCTGTTTTTT
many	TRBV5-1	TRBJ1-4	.	CASSTGHIEKLFF	TGCGCCAGCAGCACGGGACATATTGAAAAACTGTTTTTT
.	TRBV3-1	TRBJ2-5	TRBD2	CASSQEGAGGPWETQYF	TGTGCCTCCAGCCAAGAAGGAGCGGGGGGGCCATGGGAGACCCAGTACTTC
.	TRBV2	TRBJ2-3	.	CASSTGQISTDTQYF	TGTGCCAGCAGCACCGGACAAATTAGCACAGATACGCAGTATTTT
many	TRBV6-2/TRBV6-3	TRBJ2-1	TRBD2	CASSSSAGVSNEQFF	TGTGCCAGCAGCAGCTCAGCGGGAGTCTCGAATGAGCAGTTCTTC
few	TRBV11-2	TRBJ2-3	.	CASSLVGGITDTQYF	TGTGCCAGCAGCTTAGTAGGGGGGATAACAGATACGCAGTATTTT